The clone carrying this T cell receptor beta chain was seen a single time. The trim removed 3 bases at V and 6 bases at J, leaving 5 bases unmatched. This CDR3 spans 14 amino acids. Germline CDR1 LGHDT, CDR2 YNNKEL (reference sequence). Produced via immunoSEQ multiplex PCR; TCRdb's table is partial and in-frame only. Among some 220,000 clones, over 80% were seen once, and the ten largest hold roughly 1.2%. Seattle-derived patients entered the study during active infection and were followed longitudinally. This specimen belongs to a study of blood T cell repertoires in COVID-19. Sequencing used peripheral blood. V is TRBV3-1 (or the pseudogene TRBV3-2) and J is TRBJ1-5, with 7 positions matching TRBD1. The TCR originated in a woman in her thirties with COVID-19, enrolled during active disease. The CDR3 spells CASSQGTDLQPQHF. CDR3 sequence (DNA): TGTGCCAGCAGCCAGGGGACAGATCTTCAGCCCCAGCATTTT.